Listed below are T cell receptor beta chains from one sample, sequenced in a study of T cell responses to AZD1222 COVID-19 vaccine. Clones were read by immunoSEQ multiplex PCR, and TCRdb kept only the in-frame ones, dropping some. This sample yields roughly 260,000 clones, of which approximately 93% are seen a single time; roughly 0.51% belongs to the top ten. Sequencing used peripheral blood, obtained on day 0 of AZD1222 vaccination. These receptors originate from an adult in good health. The CDR3 runs from the conserved cysteine through the conserved F or W. A D gene is named only where the DNA matches it firmly. A clone size is listed for some rows: how often the clone was seen (once, few, many), or a class if it is expanded.

v_gene,j_gene,len,abundance,d_gene,CDR3nt,CDR3aa
TRBV10-2,TRBJ1-2,15,-,-,TGCGCCAGCAGTGTAACAGGGCCGGGCGAATATGGCTACACCTTC,CASSVTGPGEYGYTF
TRBV6-1,TRBJ1-2,13,-,TRBD1,TGTGCCAGCAGTGACCGGACAGGGCACGGCTACACCTTC,CASSDRTGHGYTF
TRBV18,TRBJ1-1,13,-,-,TGTGCCAGCTCACCATCCAGAAGCACTGAAGCTTTCTTT,CASSPSRSTEAFF
TRBV5-8,TRBJ1-4,13,-,-,TGTGCCAGCAGCTCAGGGGTTCGCGAAAAACTGTTTTTT,CASSSGVREKLFF
TRBV9,TRBJ2-1,14,-,-,TGTGCCAGCAGCGTGGAGGGGCCTTACAATGAGCAGTTCTTC,CASSVEGPYNEQFF
TRBV2,TRBJ2-2,15,-,-,TGTGCCAGCAGTTACAGGACCTTGGGCACCGGGGAGCTGTTTTTT,CASSYRTLGTGELFF
TRBV4-1,TRBJ2-3,22,-,TRBD2,TGCGCCAGCAGCCTTACACCCACCGGGACTAGCGGGGGGGCCGGGGGAACAGATACGCAGTATTTT,CASSLTPTGTSGGAGGTDTQYF
TRBV6-5,TRBJ2-7,14,-,TRBD1,TGTGCCAGCAGAGGGACAGGGGCCATCTACGAGCAGTACTTC,CASRGTGAIYEQYF
TRBV18,TRBJ2-1,16,-,-,TGTGCCAGCTCGTCCTTAGGGGGGAGCTCCTACAATGAGCAGTTCTTC,CASSSLGGSSYNEQFF
TRBV19,TRBJ1-2,15,-,TRBD1,TGTGCCAGTACCACCAGGACAGGAGGAGAGTGGGGCTACACCTTC,CASTTRTGGEWGYTF
TRBV15,TRBJ2-1,19,-,TRBD2,TGTGCCACCAGCAGAGACGGGAGGGCCTATGCCATGATCTACAATGAGCAGTTCTTC,CATSRDGRAYAMIYNEQFF
TRBV4-1,TRBJ1-1,14,-,-,TGCGCCAGCAGCCTTCGGACAGACGACACTGAAGCTTTCTTT,CASSLRTDDTEAFF
TRBV6-2/TRBV6-3,TRBJ1-5,16,-,-,TGTGCCAGCAGTTACTCCCACTGGGGGCAGGGAGGGCCCCAGCATTTT,CASSYSHWGQGGPQHF
TRBV28,TRBJ2-7,16,-,-,TGTGCCAGCAGCTCCAAGATCAGGGGTTGGTCCTACGAGCAGTACTTC,CASSSKIRGWSYEQYF
TRBV19,TRBJ1-3,17,-,-,TGTGCCAGTAGTACAACCGGGACCGCCAGTTCTGGAAACACCATATATTTT,CASSTTGTASSGNTIYF
TRBV7-8,TRBJ2-5,13,once,-,TGTGCCAGCAGCTTCCTTGTACTGGGGACCCAGTACTTC,CASSFLVLGTQYF
TRBV3-1/TRBV3-2,TRBJ2-7,14,-,-,TGTGCCAGCAGCCAAGTTTCGCAAGCCTACGAGCAGTACTTC,CASSQVSQAYEQYF
TRBV3-1/TRBV3-2,TRBJ2-7,18,once,TRBD2,TGTGCCAGCAGTCCCTGGACTAGCGGGAGGGCCCTCTCCTACGAGCAGTACTTC,CASSPWTSGRALSYEQYF
TRBV5-6,TRBJ2-7,11,-,-,TGTGCCAGCAGTCGAAGGTACGAGCAGTACTTC,CASSRRYEQYF
TRBV9,TRBJ2-1,15,-,-,TGTGCCAGCAGCGTATACTGGGTCGAGCCAACGGAGCAGTTCTTC,CASSVYWVEPTEQFF
TRBV11-2,TRBJ2-7,12,-,-,TGTGCCAGCAGCTTGGCCTCCTACGAGCAGTACTTC,CASSLASYEQYF
TRBV5-1,TRBJ2-6,16,once,-,TGCGCCAGCAGCACCCAGCCTAGCTCTGGGGCCAACGTCCTGACTTTC,CASSTQPSSGANVLTF
TRBV19,TRBJ1-5,15,-,-,TGTGCCAGTAGTATACTCTCCGGTAGCAATCAGCCCCAGCATTTT,CASSILSGSNQPQHF
TRBV6-9,TRBJ1-5,15,-,-,TGTGCCAGCAGATCTTTCGGGGCTGGCAATCAGCCCCAGCATTTT,CASRSFGAGNQPQHF
TRBV7-9,TRBJ2-2,16,-,TRBD2,TGTGCCAGCAGCCCCCCGGGGGGGGCCCCCACCGGGGAGCTGTTTTTT,CASSPPGGAPTGELFF
TRBV3-1/TRBV3-2,TRBJ1-4,11,-,-,TGTGCCAGCAGCCAAATGCACCAACTGTTTTTT,CASSQMHQLFF
TRBV5-1,TRBJ2-1,16,-,TRBD1,TGCGCCAGCATCCGCTCTCCCGGGACAGATCCTAATGAGCAGTTCTTC,CASIRSPGTDPNEQFF
TRBV25-1,TRBJ1-2,13,-,-,TGTGCCAGCAGTGAAGGCAGGGGCCATGGCTACACCTTC,CASSEGRGHGYTF
TRBV27,TRBJ1-5,16,-,-,TGTGCCAGCAGTCCTCGGACGGTCGATAGCAATCAGCCCCAGCATTTT,CASSPRTVDSNQPQHF
TRBV19,TRBJ1-1,12,-,-,TGTGCCAGTAGTCCCCGACGAACTGAAGCTTTCTTT,CASSPRRTEAFF
TRBV6-5,TRBJ1-1,16,-,-,TGTGCCAGCAGTTACCCCCACGACAACGCGGACACTGAAGCTTTCTTT,CASSYPHDNADTEAFF
TRBV3-1/TRBV3-2,TRBJ1-1,19,-,-,TGTGCCAGCAGCCAAAAACGACTCTCTTGGGGTCTCATGAACACTGAAGCTTTCTTT,CASSQKRLSWGLMNTEAFF
TRBV21-1,TRBJ2-5,15,-,-,TGTGCCAGCAGCAAATGGTGGGGGGGACAAGAGACCCAGTACTTC,CASSKWWGGQETQYF
TRBV5-1,TRBJ2-1,15,-,-,TGCGCCAGCGACCCGGGACCGAGCTCCTACAATGAGCAGTTCTTC,CASDPGPSSYNEQFF